This note documents a single TCR beta chain sequence. The trim removed 7 bases at V and 2 bases at J, leaving 4 bases unmatched. The CDR3 has 14 amino acids. The germline CDR1 and CDR2 sequences are SGHTA and FQGNSA. Only in-frame clones appear in the TCRdb table, and some are missing; sequencing was by immunoSEQ multiplex PCR. The profile covers some 50,000 clones, with approximately 80% appearing a single time and about 14% taken by the ten largest. The sample belongs to a study of blood T cell repertoires in COVID-19. J is TRBJ2-5 and V is TRBV7-2; 10 nucleotides align to TRBD2. The sequenced sample consisted of peripheral blood. The TCR was taken from a human donor in a cohort sampled during active COVID-19. CDR3 DNA sequence: TGTGCCAGCACTATAGCGGGGGGACAAGAGACCCAGTACTTC. Translated, it gives CASTIAGGQETQYF.